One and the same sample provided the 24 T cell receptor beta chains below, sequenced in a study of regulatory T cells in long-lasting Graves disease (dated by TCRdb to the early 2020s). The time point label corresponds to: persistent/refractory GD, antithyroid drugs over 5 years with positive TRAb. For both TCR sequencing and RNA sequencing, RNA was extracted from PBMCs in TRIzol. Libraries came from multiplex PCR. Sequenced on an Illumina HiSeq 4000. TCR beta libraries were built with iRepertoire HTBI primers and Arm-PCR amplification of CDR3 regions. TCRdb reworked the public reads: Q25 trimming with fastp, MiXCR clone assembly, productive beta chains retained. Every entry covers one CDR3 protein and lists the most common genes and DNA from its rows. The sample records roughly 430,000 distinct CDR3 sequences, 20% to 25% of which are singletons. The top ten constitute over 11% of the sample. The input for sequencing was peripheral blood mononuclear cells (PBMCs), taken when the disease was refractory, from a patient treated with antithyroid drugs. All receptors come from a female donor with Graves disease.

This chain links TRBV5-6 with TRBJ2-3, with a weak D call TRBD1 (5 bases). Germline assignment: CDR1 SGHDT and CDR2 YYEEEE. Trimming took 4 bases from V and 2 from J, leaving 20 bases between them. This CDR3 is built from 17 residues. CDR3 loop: CASSHDWGRVITDTQYF. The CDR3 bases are TGTGCCAGCAGCCACGATTGGGGCAGGGTGATCACAGATACGCAGTATTTT.

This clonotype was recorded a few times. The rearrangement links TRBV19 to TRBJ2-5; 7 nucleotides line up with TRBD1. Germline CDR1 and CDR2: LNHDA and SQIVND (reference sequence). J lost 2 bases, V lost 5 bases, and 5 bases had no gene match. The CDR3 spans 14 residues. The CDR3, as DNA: TGTGCCAGTAGTGACAGGGTCGGGCAAGAGACCCAGTACTTC. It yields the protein CASSDRVGQETQYF.

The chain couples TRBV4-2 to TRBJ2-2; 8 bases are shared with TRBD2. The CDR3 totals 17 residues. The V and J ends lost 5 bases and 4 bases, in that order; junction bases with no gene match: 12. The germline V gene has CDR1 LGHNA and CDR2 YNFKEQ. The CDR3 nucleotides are TGTGCCAGCAGCTCCAAGACAGCGGGAGAGCTCACCGGGGAGCTGTTTTTT. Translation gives CASSSKTAGELTGELFF.

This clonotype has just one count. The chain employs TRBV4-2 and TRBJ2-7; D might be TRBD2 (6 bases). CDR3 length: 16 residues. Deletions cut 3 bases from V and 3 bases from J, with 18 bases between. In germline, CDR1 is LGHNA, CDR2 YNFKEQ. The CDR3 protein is CASSQEVTGEGYEQYF. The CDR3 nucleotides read TGTGCCAGCAGCCAGGAAGTAACGGGAGAGGGCTACGAGCAGTACTTC.

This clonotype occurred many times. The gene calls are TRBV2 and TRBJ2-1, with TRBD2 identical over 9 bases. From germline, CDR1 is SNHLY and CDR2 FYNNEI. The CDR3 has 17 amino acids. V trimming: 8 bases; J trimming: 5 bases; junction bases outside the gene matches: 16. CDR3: CASGDGSSGIIDNEQFF. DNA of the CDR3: TGTGCCAGCGGAGACGGGTCTAGCGGGATTATCGACAATGAGCAGTTCTTC.

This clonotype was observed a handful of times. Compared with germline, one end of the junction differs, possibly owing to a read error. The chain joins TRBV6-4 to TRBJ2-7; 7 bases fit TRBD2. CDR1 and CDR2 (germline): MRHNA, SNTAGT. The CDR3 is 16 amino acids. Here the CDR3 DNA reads TGTGCCAGCAGTTACTCAGAGGGAGGGCCTTGGTACGAGCAGTACTTC. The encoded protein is CASSYSEGGPWYEQYF.

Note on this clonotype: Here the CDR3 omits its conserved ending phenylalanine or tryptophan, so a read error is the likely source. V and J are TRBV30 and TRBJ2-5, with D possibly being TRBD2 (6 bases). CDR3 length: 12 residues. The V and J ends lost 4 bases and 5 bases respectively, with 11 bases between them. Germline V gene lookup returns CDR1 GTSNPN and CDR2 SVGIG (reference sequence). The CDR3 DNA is TGTGCCTGGACGGGAGTCCGGGAGACCCAGTACCTC. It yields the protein CAWTGVRETQYL.

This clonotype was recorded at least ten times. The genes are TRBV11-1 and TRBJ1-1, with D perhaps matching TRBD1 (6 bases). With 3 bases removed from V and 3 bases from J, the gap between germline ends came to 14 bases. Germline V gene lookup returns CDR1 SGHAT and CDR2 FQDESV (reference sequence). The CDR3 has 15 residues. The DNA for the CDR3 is TGTGCCAGCAGCTTTGACCGGGGGCGCGACACTGAAGCTTTCTTT. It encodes CASSFDRGRDTEAFF.

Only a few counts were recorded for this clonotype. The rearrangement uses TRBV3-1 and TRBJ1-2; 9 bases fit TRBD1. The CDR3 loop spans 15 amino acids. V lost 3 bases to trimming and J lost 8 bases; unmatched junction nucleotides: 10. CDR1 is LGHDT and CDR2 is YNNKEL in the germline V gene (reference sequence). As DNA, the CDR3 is TGTGCCAGCAGCCACCCGGGACAGGGATCGGGAGGCTACACCTTC. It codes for CASSHPGQGSGGYTF.

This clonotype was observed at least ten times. CDR3 DNA sequence: TGTGCCAGCAGTTTGGGGGCCCTGGGGGCTTTCTTT. Translation gives CASSLGALGAFF. The chain couples TRBV11-2 to TRBJ1-1, with D possibly TRBD1 on 6 matching bases. V lost 6 bases, J lost 11 bases, and 16 bases lay in between. The CDR3 is 12 amino acids. The germline V gene has CDR1 SGHAT and CDR2 FQNNGV.

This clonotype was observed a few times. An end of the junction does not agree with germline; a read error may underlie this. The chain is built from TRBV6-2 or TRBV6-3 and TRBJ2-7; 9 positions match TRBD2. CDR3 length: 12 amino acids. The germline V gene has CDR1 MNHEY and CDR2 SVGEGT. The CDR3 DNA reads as TGTGCCAGCAGTTACTCCTATAGCGGGGGACACTTC. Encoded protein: CASSYSYSGGHF.

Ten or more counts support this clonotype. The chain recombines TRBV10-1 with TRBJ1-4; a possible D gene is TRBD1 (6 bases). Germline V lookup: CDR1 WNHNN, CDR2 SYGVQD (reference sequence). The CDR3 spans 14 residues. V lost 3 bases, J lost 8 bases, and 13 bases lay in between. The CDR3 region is CASSEGGLEEKLFF. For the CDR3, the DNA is TGCGCCAGCAGTGAAGGGGGTCTAGAAGAAAAACTGTTTTTT.

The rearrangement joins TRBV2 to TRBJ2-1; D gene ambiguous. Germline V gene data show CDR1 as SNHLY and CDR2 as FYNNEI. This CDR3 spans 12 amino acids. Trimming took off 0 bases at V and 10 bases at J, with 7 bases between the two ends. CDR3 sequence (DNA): TGTGCCAGCAGTGAAGCGCGTAGGGAGCAGTTCTTC. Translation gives CASSEARREQFF.

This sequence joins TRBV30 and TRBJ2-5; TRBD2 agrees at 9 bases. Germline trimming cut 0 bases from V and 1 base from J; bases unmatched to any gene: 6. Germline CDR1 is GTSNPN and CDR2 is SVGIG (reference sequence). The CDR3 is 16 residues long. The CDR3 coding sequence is TGTGCCTGGAGTGTACCCCTAGCGGGAAGCCAAGAGACCCAGTACTTC. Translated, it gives CAWSVPLAGSQETQYF.

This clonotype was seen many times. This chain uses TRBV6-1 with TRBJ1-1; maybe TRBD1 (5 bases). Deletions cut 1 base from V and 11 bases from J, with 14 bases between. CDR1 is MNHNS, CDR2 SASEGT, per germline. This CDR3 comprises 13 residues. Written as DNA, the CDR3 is TGTGCCAGCAGTGAAGGGGGCGACAAGAGGGCTTTCTTT. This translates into CASSEGGDKRAFF.

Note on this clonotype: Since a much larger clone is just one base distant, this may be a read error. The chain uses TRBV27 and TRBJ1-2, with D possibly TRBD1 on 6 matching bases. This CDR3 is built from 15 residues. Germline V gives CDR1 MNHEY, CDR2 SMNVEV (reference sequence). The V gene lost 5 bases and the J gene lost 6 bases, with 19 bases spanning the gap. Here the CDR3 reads CASSRCRGDVDGYTF. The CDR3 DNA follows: TGTGCCAGCAGTCGTTGCAGGGGTGATGTCGATGGCTACACCTTC.

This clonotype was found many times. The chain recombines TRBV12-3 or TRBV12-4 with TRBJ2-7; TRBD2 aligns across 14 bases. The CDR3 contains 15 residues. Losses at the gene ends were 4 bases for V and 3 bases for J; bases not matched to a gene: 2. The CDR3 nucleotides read TGTGCCAGCAGTTCGGGACTAGCGGGGGTCTACGAGCAGTACTTC. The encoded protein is CASSSGLAGVYEQYF.

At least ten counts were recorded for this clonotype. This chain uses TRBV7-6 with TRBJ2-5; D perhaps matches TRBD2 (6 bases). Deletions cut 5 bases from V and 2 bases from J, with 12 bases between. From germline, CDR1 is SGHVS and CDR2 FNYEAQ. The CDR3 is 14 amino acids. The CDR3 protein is CASSHGTAQETQYF. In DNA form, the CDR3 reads TGTGCCAGCAGCCACGGGACTGCACAAGAGACCCAGTACTTC.

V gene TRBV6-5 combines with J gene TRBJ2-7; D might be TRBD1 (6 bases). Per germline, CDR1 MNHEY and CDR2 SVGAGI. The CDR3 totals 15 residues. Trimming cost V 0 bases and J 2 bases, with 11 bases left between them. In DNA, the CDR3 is TGTGCCAGCAGTTACTCCGGGACACCTCCCTACGAGCAGTACTTC. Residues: CASSYSGTPPYEQYF.

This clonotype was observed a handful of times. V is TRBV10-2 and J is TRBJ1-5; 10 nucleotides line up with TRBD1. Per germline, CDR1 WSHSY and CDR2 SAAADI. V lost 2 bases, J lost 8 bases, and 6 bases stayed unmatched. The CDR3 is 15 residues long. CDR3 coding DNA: TGCGCCAGCAGTGAGGGGGGACAGGGGTCAGAGCCCCAGCATTTT. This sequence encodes CASSEGGQGSEPQHF.

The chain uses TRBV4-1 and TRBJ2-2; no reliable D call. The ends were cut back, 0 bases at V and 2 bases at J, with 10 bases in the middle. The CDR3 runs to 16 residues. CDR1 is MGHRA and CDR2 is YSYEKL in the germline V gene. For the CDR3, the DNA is TGCGCCAGCAGCCAAGACTATGGACGAAACACCGGGGAGCTGTTTTTT. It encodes CASSQDYGRNTGELFF.

The DNA for the CDR3 is TGCGCCAGCGCAGCGGACTACAATGAGCAGTTCTTC. Amino acids: CASAADYNEQFF. The V and J genes are TRBV5-1 and TRBJ2-1; D may be TRBD2 (5 bases). The CDR3 has 12 residues. The V end was cut by 7 bases, the J end by 3 bases, with 8 bases between. Germline CDR1 SGHRS, CDR2 YFSETQ.

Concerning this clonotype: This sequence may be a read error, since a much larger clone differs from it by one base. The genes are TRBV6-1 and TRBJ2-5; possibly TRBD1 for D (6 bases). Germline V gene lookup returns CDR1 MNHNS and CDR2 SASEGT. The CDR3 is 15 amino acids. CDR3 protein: CASTPGAPYQETQHF. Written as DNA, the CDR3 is TGTGCCAGCACCCCAGGGGCACCGTACCAAGAGACCCAGCACTTC.

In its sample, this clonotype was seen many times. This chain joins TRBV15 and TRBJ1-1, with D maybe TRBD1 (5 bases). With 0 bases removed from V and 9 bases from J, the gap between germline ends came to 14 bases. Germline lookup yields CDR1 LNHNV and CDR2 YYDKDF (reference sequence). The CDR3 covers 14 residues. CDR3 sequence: CATSRDGPGPKAFF. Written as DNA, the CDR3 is TGTGCCACCAGCAGAGACGGTCCGGGACCAAAAGCTTTCTTT. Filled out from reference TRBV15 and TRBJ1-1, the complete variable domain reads DAMVIQNPRYQVTQFGKPVTLSCSQTLNHNVMYWYQQKSSQAPKLLFHYYDKDFNNEADTPDNFQSRRPNTSFCFLDIRSPGLGDTAMYLCATSRDGPGPKAFFGQGTRLTVV.